These T cell receptor beta chains were read from a single sample in a study of blood T cell repertoires in COVID-19. Here immunoSEQ multiplex PCR was the method, and the copy in TCRdb shows in-frame clones only, minus some. Altogether under 200,000 clones are present, 65% to 80% being singletons, with the ten largest covering roughly 8.6%. Sequencing was done on a sample of peripheral blood. These receptors came from a man aged 55 to 69 with acute or convalescent COVID-19. The CDR3 runs from the conserved cysteine through the conserved F or W. A D gene is named only where the DNA matches it firmly. A row's size may be missing; if present it is once, few, many or a size class.

j_call clone_size v_call d_call cdr3_aa cdr3_nt
TRBJ1-5 - TRBV19 TRBD1 CASSINRGDQPQHF TGTGCCAGTAGTATTAACAGGGGGGATCAGCCCCAGCATTTT
TRBJ2-2 - TRBV19 - CASSMSGEATGELFF TGTGCCAGTAGTATGTCCGGGGAGGCCACCGGGGAGCTGTTTTTT
TRBJ1-2 - TRBV3-1/TRBV3-2 TRBD1 CASSISTGGRGYTF TGTGCCAGCAGCATTTCTACAGGGGGGCGGGGCTACACCTTC
TRBJ1-5 few TRBV9 TRBD1 CASSETGVSNQPQHF TGTGCCAGCAGCGAAACAGGGGTGAGCAATCAGCCCCAGCATTTT
TRBJ2-1 - TRBV19 - CASSIIVTDNEQFF TGTGCCAGTAGTATTATAGTAACGGACAATGAGCAGTTCTTC
TRBJ2-7 - TRBV5-6 TRBD1 CASSHTGTGYEQYF TGTGCCAGCAGCCATACCGGGACAGGGTACGAGCAGTACTTC
TRBJ1-1 - TRBV18 - CASSPNTDTEAFF TGTGCCAGCTCACCAAATACAGACACTGAAGCTTTCTTT
TRBJ1-4 - TRBV19 - CASRYGGTTNEKLFF TGTGCCAGTAGGTATGGGGGCACGACTAATGAAAAACTGTTTTTT
TRBJ1-1 - TRBV25-1 - CASIPAGLSTEAFF TGTGCCAGCATCCCTGCCGGGTTGAGCACTGAAGCTTTCTTT
TRBJ2-7 - TRBV10-1 TRBD2 CASSEKSRGDEQYF TGCGCCAGCAGTGAAAAATCCCGGGGGGACGAGCAGTACTTC
TRBJ2-5 - TRBV7-8 - CASGDFQETQYF TGTGCCAGCGGGGACTTCCAAGAGACCCAGTACTTC